These 18 T cell receptor beta chains share one sample of origin, sequenced in a study of blood T cell repertoires in COVID-19. Measured with immunoSEQ multiplex PCR; TCRdb has only the in-frame clones, and not every one. This table has about 110,000 clones, roughly 85% appearing once. The sequenced sample consisted of peripheral blood. The receptors derive from a woman aged 55-69 years with acute or convalescent COVID-19.

The CDR3 sequence is CASSRTLIKGYNEQFF. DNA of the CDR3: TGTGCCAGTAGTAGGACCTTGATTAAGGGGTACAATGAGCAGTTCTTC. The V call is TRBV19, the J call TRBJ2-1, with TRBD1 as a possible D gene (5 bases). CDR1 LNHDA and CDR2 SQIVND come from the germline V gene (reference sequence). The V end was cut by 4 bases, the J end by 4 bases, with 17 bases between. The CDR3 is made up of 16 amino acids. Filled out from reference TRBV19 and TRBJ2-1, the complete variable domain reads DGGITQSPKYLFRKEGQNVTLSCEQNLNHDAMYWYRQDPGQGLRLIYYSQIVNDFQKGDIAEGYSVSREKKESFPLTVTSAQKNPTAFYLCASSRTLIKGYNEQFFGPGTRLTVL.

Only one count was recorded for this clone. V is TRBV25-1 and J is TRBJ2-1, with TRBD2 matching 12 bases. Germline lookup yields CDR1 MGHDK and CDR2 SYGVNS. V dropped 3 bases and J dropped 7; count of bases not matched to a gene: 7. The CDR3 has 16 residues. CDR3 nucleotides: TGTGCCAGCAGTGACACGACTAGCGGGAGATTTAATGAGCAGTTCTTC. Translating it yields CASSDTTSGRFNEQFF.

The rearrangement links TRBV16 to TRBJ1-3, with 8 positions matching TRBD1. The CDR3 spans 15 residues. CDR1 KGHSY and CDR2 FQNENV come from the germline V gene. With V trimmed by 4 bases and J by 0 bases, 2 bases remained unmatched. CDR3 bases: TGTGCCAGCAGCCCCAGGGGGCGCTCTGGAAACACCATATATTTT. Amino acid sequence: CASSPRGRSGNTIYF.

The chain uses TRBV12-3 or TRBV12-4 and TRBJ1-2, with D perhaps matching TRBD1 (6 bases). The CDR3 runs 13 residues. With 10 bases removed from V and 6 bases from J, the gap between germline ends came to 18 bases. The CDR3 coding sequence is TGTGCCACCCAGACCCAGGGGAGTAATGGCTACACCTTC. This codes for CATQTQGSNGYTF.

The CDR3 sequence: CASSLAGVSTDTQYF. CDR3 bases: TGTGCCAGCAGCTTAGCCGGAGTCAGCACAGATACGCAGTATTTT. The chain joins TRBV7-3 to TRBJ2-3; D gene uncertain. The CDR3 is 15 amino acids. The germline gives CDR1 SGHTA, CDR2 FQGTGA. V gave up 2 bases and J gave up 0 bases, with 9 bases separating them.

This chain connects TRBV30 to TRBJ1-2, with D maybe TRBD1 (5 bases). The germline CDR1 and CDR2 sequences are GTSNPN and SVGIG (reference sequence). Trimming removed 2 bases at V and 4 bases at J, with 11 bases between. The length of the CDR3 is 13 residues. The chain's CDR3 is CAWSLDIFYGYTF. The CDR3 DNA follows: TGTGCCTGGAGTCTGGACATCTTCTATGGCTACACCTTC. Together with reference TRBV30 and TRBJ1-2, the CDR3 gives the full variable domain: SQTIHQWPATLVQPVGSPLSLECTVEGTSNPNLYWYRQAAGRGLQLLFYSVGIGQISSEVPQNLSASRPQDRQFILSSKKLLLSDSGFYLCAWSLDIFYGYTFGSGTRLTVV.

This clone was picked up a small number of times. This chain uses TRBV5-4 with TRBJ2-3; TRBD2 matches 9 bases. Germline loops: CDR1 SGHNT, CDR2 YYREEE (reference sequence). V was clipped by 0 bases and J by 2 bases; unmatched bases: 7. The CDR3 contains 17 residues. The CDR3 DNA follows: TGTGCCAGCAGCTTGGTGATTAGCGGGGGAATCACAGATACGCAGTATTTT. Its translation: CASSLVISGGITDTQYF.

This chain links TRBV2 with TRBJ1-5; D is unresolved. V was trimmed by 1 base and J by 6 bases, leaving 4 bases between them. The CDR3 totals 12 residues. The germline V gene has CDR1 SNHLY and CDR2 FYNNEI. CDR3 protein: CASSEVGQPQHF. Here the CDR3 DNA reads TGTGCCAGCAGTGAAGTCGGTCAGCCCCAGCATTTT.

This chain joins TRBV6-5 and TRBJ2-3; D may be TRBD1 (6 bases). The CDR3 is made up of 15 amino acids. The V gene lost 7 bases and the J gene lost 1 base, with 15 bases spanning the gap. Per germline, CDR1 MNHEY and CDR2 SVGAGI. The CDR3 DNA sequence: TGTGCCAGCAACCCCGGACAGACTCGCACAGATACGCAGTATTTT. It codes for CASNPGQTRTDTQYF.

This clone was recorded only once. CDR3 sequence: CASSARVGGRETQYF. CDR3 nucleotide sequence: TGCGCCAGCAGTGCCCGGGTTGGGGGCCGAGAGACCCAGTACTTC. The chain uses TRBV10-1 and TRBJ2-5; a possible D gene is TRBD1 (6 bases). V was cut by 4 bases and J by 4 bases, with 16 bases left in between. Germline CDR1 is WNHNN and CDR2 is SYGVQD (reference sequence). This CDR3 is 15 amino acids long.

The sample holds a few counts of this clone. This chain joins TRBV28 and TRBJ2-7, with D tentatively TRBD2 (5 bases). The CDR3 has 15 amino acids. CDR1 MDHEN and CDR2 SYDVKM come from the germline V gene. Trimming left V 7 bases short and J 3 bases short, with 19 bases between. This CDR3 is CASNNPGILLYEQYF. For the CDR3, the DNA is TGTGCCAGCAACAACCCCGGGATTCTACTCTACGAGCAGTACTTC.

The chain has TRBV24-1 and TRBJ2-1; a possible D gene is TRBD2 (6 bases). The CDR3 spans 17 residues. Germline loops: CDR1 KGHDR, CDR2 SFDVKD. Trimming left V 3 bases short and J 5 bases short, with 19 bases between. CDR3 nucleotide sequence: TGTGCCACCAGTGATCGACCGGGGGAAATGCGTAACAATGAGCAGTTCTTC. Amino acid sequence: CATSDRPGEMRNNEQFF.

The chain combines TRBV10-3 with TRBJ2-7, with a weak D call TRBD2 (6 bases). This CDR3 contains 13 residues. The V end lost 11 bases, the J end lost 0 bases, and 14 bases lay between the germline ends. Germline V CDR1 and CDR2: ENHRY, SYGVKD. CDR3 loop: CAPVGGPSYEQYF. In DNA form, the CDR3 reads TGTGCCCCGGTTGGAGGGCCCTCCTACGAGCAGTACTTC.

This chain connects TRBV27 to TRBJ1-2; D gene ambiguous. The germline CDR1 and CDR2 sequences are MNHEY and SMNVEV (reference sequence). The CDR3 covers 13 residues. Trimming stripped 1 base from V and 7 bases from J, with 10 bases between. The CDR3 coding sequence is TGTGCCAGCAGTTTATTGGGCTTCGGTGGCTACACCTTC. This translates into CASSLLGFGGYTF.

The chain combines TRBV28 with TRBJ2-7; TRBD1 matches 7 bases. CDR1 MDHEN and CDR2 SYDVKM come from the germline V gene. The CDR3 has 15 amino acids. V lost 3 bases to trimming and J lost 4 bases; unmatched junction nucleotides: 9. The CDR3 spells CASSFRGTMGYEQYF. The CDR3 bases are TGTGCCAGCAGTTTCAGGGGGACAATGGGATACGAGCAGTACTTC.

This clone was counted a single time. The V and J genes are TRBV18 and TRBJ1-1; D ambiguous. The germline gives CDR1 KGHSH, CDR2 LQKENI. Trimming stripped 6 bases from V and 3 bases from J, with 11 bases between. The CDR3 is 13 amino acids. The chain's CDR3 is CASSRLIDTEAFF. The CDR3 region has the DNA TGTGCCAGCTCTCGACTAATAGACACTGAAGCTTTCTTT.

V gene TRBV2 combines with J gene TRBJ1-6; the match to TRBD1 covers 7 bases. Germline CDR1 SNHLY, CDR2 FYNNEI. The CDR3 length is 16 residues. Trimming took 5 bases from V and 9 from J; bases not matched to a gene: 13. CDR3 in amino acids: CASSPRTGSQGSPLHF. In nucleotides, the CDR3 is TGTGCCAGCAGTCCCAGGACAGGATCTCAGGGTTCACCCCTCCACTTT.

The chain has TRBV3-1 (or the pseudogene TRBV3-2) and TRBJ1-5; no clear D gene. V was shortened by 4 bases and J by 2 bases, with 9 bases between the two germline ends. Germline values: CDR1 LGHDT, CDR2 YNNKEL (reference sequence). CDR3 size: 14 residues. CDR3 residues: CASSRGWGNQPQHF. CDR3 bases: TGTGCCAGCAGCCGCGGGTGGGGCAATCAGCCCCAGCATTTT.